This is a list of T cell receptor beta chains from one sample in a study of T cells in Graves' hyperthyroidism and ophthalmopathy. MiXCR was run by TCRdb on the multiplex PCR reads, yielding one entry per CDR3 protein. The sample carries 200,000 to 300,000 distinct CDR3 sequences, about a sixth recorded once. The sample taken for sequencing was blood. The receptors stem from a woman aged 18-29 years with Graves' ophthalmopathy. CDR3s include the opening cysteine and the closing phenylalanine or tryptophan. D genes are given only for firm matches. A clone size is listed for some rows: how often the clone was seen (once, few, many), or a class if it is expanded.

v_call	j_call	clone_size	d_call	cdr3_aa	cdr3_nt
TRBV2	TRBJ2-2	many	-	CASSTRRAGELFF	TGTGCCAGCAGTACCCGACGTGCTGGGGAGCTGTTTTTT
TRBV20-1	TRBJ2-7	many	TRBD2	CSARAIPLTSGGAGEQYF	TGCAGTGCTAGAGCCATTCCTCTTACTAGCGGGGGAGCGGGCGAGCAGTACTTC
TRBV18	TRBJ2-7	many	TRBD1	CASSPPDRVGEQYF	TGTGCCAGCTCACCCCCGGACAGGGTGGGCGAGCAGTACTTC
TRBV19	TRBJ2-1	many	TRBD2	CASSLRASGGAWQFF	TGTGCCAGTAGCCTGCGGGCTAGCGGGGGGGCTTGGCAGTTCTTC
TRBV5-6	TRBJ1-5	many	TRBD1	CASSRTGVNQPQHF	TGTGCCAGCAGCCGGACAGGGGTCAATCAGCCCCAGCATTTT
TRBV4-1	TRBJ2-7	many	-	CASSQGTGISYEQYF	TGCGCCAGCAGCCAAGGCACAGGGATATCCTACGAGCAGTACTTC
TRBV7-2	TRBJ2-1	-	TRBD2	CASSLVGLANNEQFF	TGTGCCAGCAGCTTAGTGGGACTAGCGAACAATGAGCAGTTCTTC
TRBV18	TRBJ2-1	many	TRBD2	CASSPRLAGDNEQFF	TGTGCCAGCTCACCGAGACTAGCGGGAGATAATGAGCAGTTCTTC
TRBV5-8	TRBJ1-5	many	TRBD1	CASRGTVQPQHF	TGTGCCAGCAGGGGGACAGTTCAGCCCCAGCATTTT
TRBV28	TRBJ2-7	many	-	CASSYSLAERTYEQYF	TGTGCCAGCAGTTATTCATTAGCGGAGCGTACCTACGAGCAGTACTTC
TRBV11-2	TRBJ2-1	many	-	CASSLGQFNNEQFF	TGTGCCAGCAGCTTAGGACAGTTTAACAATGAGCAGTTCTTC
TRBV2	TRBJ1-2	many	-	CASSEERGRGVGHGYTF	TGTGCCAGCAGTGAAGAGAGGGGAAGGGGGGTCGGACATGGCTACACCTTC
TRBV7-6	TRBJ2-5	-	TRBD2	CVSSRGLAGQETQYF	TGTGTCAGCAGCCGGGGACTAGCGGGGCAAGAGACCCAGTACTTC
TRBV12-3/TRBV12-4	TRBJ1-1	many	-	CASSPGSTEAFF	TGTGCCAGCAGCCCAGGTAGCACTGAAGCTTTCTTT
TRBV15	TRBJ1-2	many	TRBD1	CATSRGQGTGYTF	TGTGCCACCAGCAGGGGACAGGGAACGGGCTACACCTTC
TRBV4-3	TRBJ2-1	many	-	CASSQDLFGPPIDDDSYNEQFF	TGCGCCAGCAGCCAAGATCTCTTTGGACCGCCGATCGATGATGACTCCTACAATGAGCAGTTCTTC
TRBV18	TRBJ1-1	-	-	CASSLGGQNTEAFF	TGTGCCAGCTCGCTCGGGGGGCAGAACACTGAAGCTTTCTTT
TRBV12-5	TRBJ2-7	-	-	CASGLVGAAWGSYEQYF	TGTGCTAGTGGTTTGGTCGGGGCAGCCTGGGGGTCCTACGAGCAGTACTTC
TRBV20-1	TRBJ2-3	-	TRBD2	CSATPTSGWTDTQYF	TGCAGTGCTACCCCGACTAGCGGGTGGACAGATACGCAGTATTTT
TRBV9	TRBJ1-1	many	-	CASSFSSDRNTEAFF	TGTGCCAGCAGCTTCTCATCGGACAGGAACACTGAAGCTTTCTTT
TRBV7-2	TRBJ1-2	many	-	CASSPRRTYGYTF	TGTGCCAGCAGCCCCCGACGGACCTATGGCTACACCTTC
TRBV20-1	TRBJ1-1	-	-	CSASPGDTEAFF	TGCAGTGCTAGCCCGGGGGACACTGAAGCTTTCTTT
TRBV14	TRBJ2-7	many	-	CASSQDRDGIYEQYF	TGTGCCAGCAGCCAAGACCGGGACGGGATTTACGAGCAGTACTTC
TRBV5-1	TRBJ2-3	many	TRBD2	CASSLVPSGTRTDTQYF	TGCGCCAGCAGCTTGGTGCCTAGCGGAACGCGCACAGATACGCAGTATTTT
TRBV28	TRBJ1-1	many	-	CASSLWKSQGPEAFF	TGTGCCAGCAGTTTATGGAAATCACAGGGACCTGAAGCTTTCTTT
TRBV28	TRBJ1-5	many	-	CASSVHRFGQPQHF	TGTGCCAGCAGTGTCCATAGGTTCGGTCAGCCCCAGCATTTT
TRBV2	TRBJ2-7	many	TRBD1	CASLTGTGSSYEQYF	TGTGCCAGCCTAACCGGGACAGGGAGCTCCTACGAGCAGTACTTC
TRBV10-3	TRBJ2-7	many	TRBD2	CAISIPGLAGGDGQYF	TGTGCCATCAGTATCCCCGGACTAGCGGGGGGAGATGGGCAGTACTTC
TRBV5-6	TRBJ2-3	-	-	CASSLFGPAGTDTQYF	TGTGCCAGCAGCTTGTTTGGACCCGCAGGCACAGATACGCAGTATTTT
TRBV6-1	TRBJ2-7	many	TRBD2	CASSGGLADIYEQYF	TGTGCCAGCAGTGGGGGACTAGCGGATATTTACGAGCAGTACTTC
TRBV12-3/TRBV12-4	TRBJ2-3	many	TRBD2	CASRRTSGGRPDTQYF	TGTGCCAGCAGACGGACTAGCGGGGGAAGGCCAGATACGCAGTATTTT
TRBV20-1	TRBJ1-2	many	-	CSALTLRGGNYGYTF	TGCAGTGCCTTAACGCTAAGAGGGGGGAACTATGGCTACACCTTC
TRBV7-9	TRBJ2-1	-	-	CASSLRGGGRARPAYNEQFF	TGTGCCAGCAGCTTAAGGGGGGGCGGGAGAGCCAGACCAGCCTACAATGAGCAGTTCTTC
TRBV28	TRBJ2-7	-	TRBD2	CASSFDWGPGLAYEQYF	TGTGCCAGCAGTTTTGATTGGGGTCCGGGACTAGCCTACGAGCAGTACTTC
TRBV11-1	TRBJ2-7	many	TRBD1	CASSLGDRGQHEQYF	TGTGCCAGCAGCTTAGGTGACAGGGGGCAACACGAGCAGTACTTC
TRBV9	TRBJ2-1	many	-	CASSVTGSPFYNEQFF	TGTGCCAGCAGCGTCACGGGCTCTCCCTTTTACAATGAGCAGTTCTTC
TRBV4-1	TRBJ2-1	many	-	CASSQKWGAENEQFF	TGCGCCAGCAGCCAAAAATGGGGTGCGGAGAATGAGCAGTTCTTC
TRBV2	TRBJ2-2	many	TRBD2	CASSKVTSGGPNTGELFF	TGTGCCAGCAGTAAAGTGACTAGCGGGGGGCCCAACACCGGGGAGCTGTTTTTT
TRBV7-9	TRBJ1-1	many	-	CASSLMVNPSATEAFF	TGTGCCAGCAGCTTAATGGTCAACCCGAGTGCCACTGAAGCTTTCTTT
TRBV19	TRBJ1-1	many	-	CASTWAQGPTEAFF	TGTGCCAGTACCTGGGCACAGGGCCCCACTGAAGCTTTCTTT
TRBV12-3/TRBV12-4	TRBJ2-5	many	TRBD2	CASSITGGQETQYF	TGTGCCAGCAGTATCACGGGAGGACAAGAGACCCAGTACTTC
TRBV6-5	TRBJ2-7	-	TRBD2	CASSYSLAGVYEQYF	TGTGCCAGCAGTTACAGTCTAGCGGGAGTATACGAGCAGTACTTC
TRBV6-1	TRBJ2-2	-	TRBD2	CASRPGLAGNAGELFF	TGTGCCAGCAGACCGGGACTAGCGGGGAATGCCGGGGAGCTGTTTTTT
TRBV28	TRBJ1-5	-	TRBD1	CASKRGTGGGKSNQPQHF	TGTGCCAGCAAAAGAGGGACAGGGGGCGGTAAGAGCAATCAGCCCCAGCATTTT
TRBV19	TRBJ2-3	many	TRBD2	CASSTTLAGSTDTQYF	TGTGCCAGTAGTACAACACTAGCGGGCAGCACAGATACGCAGTATTTT
TRBV20-1	TRBJ2-7	many	TRBD2	CSARDGRGQYF	TGCAGTGCTAGAGACGGGAGGGGGCAGTACTTC
TRBV30	TRBJ1-1	many	-	CAWSVGGHTEAFF	TGTGCCTGGAGTGTGGGGGGACACACTGAAGCTTTCTTT
TRBV18	TRBJ2-5	-	TRBD2	CASTGTSGRLQETQYF	TGTGCCAGCACCGGGACTAGCGGGAGACTCCAAGAGACCCAGTACTTC
TRBV20-1	TRBJ2-5	many	-	CSARSRDQETQYF	TGCAGTGCTAGGTCCAGGGACCAAGAGACCCAGTACTTC
TRBV6-2/TRBV6-3	TRBJ2-5	many	-	CASSLVGGRETQYF	TGTGCCAGCAGTTTGGTCGGGGGCCGGGAGACCCAGTACTTC
TRBV5-4	TRBJ1-6	-	-	CASSLTGTAHSPLHF	TGTGCCAGCAGCTTGACCGGGACTGCACATTCACCCCTCCACTTT
TRBV4-3	TRBJ2-1	many	-	CASSQDRGYEQFF	TGCGCCAGCAGCCAAGATCGGGGATATGAGCAGTTCTTC
TRBV28	TRBJ2-1	-	-	CASTPSGAYNEQFF	TGTGCCAGCACCCCTTCGGGCGCCTACAATGAGCAGTTCTTC